The rows below give T cell receptor beta chains drawn from one sample of a study of human T cells and chemical hapten exposure. Via MiXCR, TCRdb re-called the RACE reads, giving one row per CDR3 protein. Of 210,000 or so distinct CDR3 sequences in the sample, more than 20% were seen once. Sequenced here: whole blood, sampled in connection with sensitization to the hapten diphenylcyclopropenone (DPC). These TCRs come from a woman aged 35 to 49 with alopecia areata. Some clones in this sample may be carry-over from other donors' samples. CDR3s include the opening cysteine and the closing phenylalanine or tryptophan.

>TRBV24-1|TRBJ2-2
CATSDQGRSANTGELFF
>TRBV19|TRBJ2-5
CASSGRETQYF
>TRBV9|TRBJ2-1
CASSVATSGSNEQFF
>TRBV15|TRBJ2-3
CATSRGNGRGTDTQYF
>TRBV28|TRBJ2-1
CASSRAGVGLAGGSYNEQFF
>TRBV9|TRBJ2-3
CASSPQAGGPADTQYF
>TRBV7-2|TRBJ2-7
CASSLGTGEYF
>TRBV4-3|TRBJ1-5
CASSQDRGIGNQPQHF
>TRBV20-1|TRBJ2-1
CSARSTSGRDNEQFF
>TRBV7-9|TRBJ1-1
CASSLPGQGAAEAFF
>TRBV28|TRBJ2-5
CASSPVGEGGQETQYF
>TRBV28|TRBJ2-1
CASSWTGTSGTNEQFF
>TRBV20-1|TRBJ1-1
CSSNRDRQTFF
>TRBV10-3|TRBJ1-5
CAISETLGTAYNQPQHF